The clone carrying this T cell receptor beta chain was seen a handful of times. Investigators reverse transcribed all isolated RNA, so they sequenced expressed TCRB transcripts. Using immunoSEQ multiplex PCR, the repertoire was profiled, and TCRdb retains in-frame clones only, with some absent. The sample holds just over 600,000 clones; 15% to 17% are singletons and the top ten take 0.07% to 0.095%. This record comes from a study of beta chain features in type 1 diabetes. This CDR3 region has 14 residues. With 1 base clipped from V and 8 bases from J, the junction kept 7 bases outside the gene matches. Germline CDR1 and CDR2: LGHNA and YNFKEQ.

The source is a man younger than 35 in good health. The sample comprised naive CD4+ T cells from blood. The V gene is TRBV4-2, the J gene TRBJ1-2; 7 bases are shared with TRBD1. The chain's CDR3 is CASSQVDRAKGYTF. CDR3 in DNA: TGTGCCAGCAGCCAAGTCGACAGGGCAAAAGGCTACACCTTC.